A single T cell receptor beta chain is shown here with its context. Its specificity is unknown. V was shortened by 4 bases and J by 4 bases, with 10 bases between the two germline ends. There are 13 residues in the CDR3. Per the germline V gene, CDR1 is SGHTA and CDR2 is FQGNSA. This entry belongs to a study of OX40 agonist ivuxolimab in advanced cancers. Study-level background: Participants averaged about 66 years of age (range about 23 to 80) and were 75% to 90% male.

It was autoimmune disease history or systemic immunosuppression that excluded patients. Data came from immunoSEQ multiplex PCR; TCRdb stores just in-frame clones and leaves some out. The repertoire consists of some 57,000 clones, with approximately 86% occurring once and the leading ten covering roughly 0.53%. Study-level results: It was also the case that some nonresponders had low normalized T-cell clonal expansion.

The TCR comes from an adult with an advanced solid tumor such as melanoma, head and neck, liver or kidney cancer. This chain connects TRBV7-2 to TRBJ2-5, with D perhaps TRBD1 (6 bases). The sample was CD4+ or CD8+ T cells sorted from blood, taken in a trial of the OX40 agonist ivuxolimab. Written as DNA, the CDR3 is TGTGCCAGCAGCTCGACAGGAAGAGAGACCCAGTACTTC. It encodes CASSSTGRETQYF.